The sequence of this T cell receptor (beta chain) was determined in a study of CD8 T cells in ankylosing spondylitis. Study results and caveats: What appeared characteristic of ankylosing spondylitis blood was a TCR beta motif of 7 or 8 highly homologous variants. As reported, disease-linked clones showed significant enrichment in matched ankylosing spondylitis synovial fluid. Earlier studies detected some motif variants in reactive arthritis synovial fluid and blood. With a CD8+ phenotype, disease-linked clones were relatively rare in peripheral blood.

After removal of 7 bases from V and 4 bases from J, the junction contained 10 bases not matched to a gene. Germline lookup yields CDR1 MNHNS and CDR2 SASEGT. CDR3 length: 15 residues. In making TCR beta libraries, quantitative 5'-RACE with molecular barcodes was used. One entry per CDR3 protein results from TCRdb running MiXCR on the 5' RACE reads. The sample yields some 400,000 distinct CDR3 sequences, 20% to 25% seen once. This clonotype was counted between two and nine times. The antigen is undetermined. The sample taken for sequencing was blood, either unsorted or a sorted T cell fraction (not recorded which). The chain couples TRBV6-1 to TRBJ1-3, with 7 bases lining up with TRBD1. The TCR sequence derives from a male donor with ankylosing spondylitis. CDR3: CASTPRGQGGNTIYF. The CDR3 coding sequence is TGTGCCAGCACCCCGAGGGGGCAGGGGGGAAACACCATATATTTT.